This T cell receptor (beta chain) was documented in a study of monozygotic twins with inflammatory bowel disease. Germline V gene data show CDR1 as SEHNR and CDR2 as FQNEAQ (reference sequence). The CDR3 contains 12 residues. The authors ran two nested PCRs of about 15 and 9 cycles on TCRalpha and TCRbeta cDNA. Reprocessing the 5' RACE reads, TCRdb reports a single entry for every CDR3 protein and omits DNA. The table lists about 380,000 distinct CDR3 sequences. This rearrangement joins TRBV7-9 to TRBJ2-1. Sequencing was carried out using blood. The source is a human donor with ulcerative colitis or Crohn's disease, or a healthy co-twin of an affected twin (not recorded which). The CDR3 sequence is CASSLIENEQFF.